Shown below are 28 T cell receptor beta chains from a single sample sequenced in a study of blood T cell repertoires in COVID-19. Libraries were prepared by immunoSEQ multiplex PCR; TCRdb keeps only in-frame clonotypes and omits some of them. Of some 110,000 clones in the sample, less than 85% were seen once. The material sequenced was peripheral blood. The receptors derive from a woman aged 55-70 years with acute or convalescent COVID-19.

This chain connects TRBV18 to TRBJ1-1, with D hard to call. The ends were cut back, 6 bases at V and 1 base at J, with 6 bases in the middle. CDR1 KGHSH and CDR2 LQKENI come from the germline V gene. The CDR3 extends over 12 amino acids. This CDR3 is CASSTTNTEAFF. The CDR3, as DNA: TGTGCCAGCTCTACAACGAACACTGAAGCTTTCTTT.

The chain joins TRBV6-5 to TRBJ1-1, with 8 bases fitting TRBD1. Trimming took 5 bases from V and 10 from J; bases not matched to a gene: 12. The germline V gene encodes CDR1 MNHEY and CDR2 SVGAGI. This CDR3 has 14 residues. CDR3 DNA sequence: TGTGCCAGCAGTCTAGGACAGGGAGGCCTTCGAGCTTTCTTT. It is translated as CASSLGQGGLRAFF.

The chain joins TRBV7-2 to TRBJ2-3; TRBD2 matches at 10 bases. This CDR3 is built from 16 residues. Germline values: CDR1 SGHTA, CDR2 FQGNSA. The V segment lost 3 bases and the J segment 3 bases; nucleotides outside the gene matches: 6. CDR3 region: CASSFGAGGRTDTQYF. CDR3 coding DNA: TGTGCCAGCAGCTTCGGAGCGGGGGGGCGGACAGATACGCAGTATTTT.

This rearrangement joins TRBV6-5 to TRBJ2-5, with 10 bases fitting TRBD2. V was clipped by 6 bases and J by 4 bases; unmatched bases: 2. There are 13 residues in the CDR3. Germline CDR1 reads MNHEY; CDR2 reads SVGAGI. Here the CDR3 reads CASSWTSGETQYF. The CDR3 DNA is TGTGCCAGCAGCTGGACTAGCGGAGAGACCCAGTACTTC.

This clone was seen once. The rearrangement uses TRBV15 and TRBJ1-1; 10 positions agree with TRBD1. The CDR3 spans 18 residues. V lost 0 bases and J lost 4; bases outside the gene matches: 11. Germline V lookup: CDR1 LNHNV, CDR2 YYDKDF (reference sequence). This CDR3 reads CATSRDRGQGYPGTEAFF. The DNA of the CDR3 is TGTGCCACCAGCAGAGATCGGGGACAGGGGTATCCGGGCACTGAAGCTTTCTTT. Complete variable domain (other parts from reference TRBV15 and TRBJ1-1): DAMVIQNPRYQVTQFGKPVTLSCSQTLNHNVMYWYQQKSSQAPKLLFHYYDKDFNNEADTPDNFQSRRPNTSFCFLDIRSPGLGDTAMYLCATSRDRGQGYPGTEAFFGQGTRLTVV.

The chain carries TRBV5-1 and TRBJ2-5; the match to TRBD1 covers 7 bases. This CDR3 region has 15 residues. Germline CDR1 SGHRS, CDR2 YFSETQ. V dropped 5 bases and J dropped 7; count of bases not matched to a gene: 14. The CDR3 coding sequence is TGCGCCAGCAGGGAGAGACAGGGCAGGGATGGGACCCAGTACTTC. Translated, it gives CASRERQGRDGTQYF.

This clone was picked up one time. The chain couples TRBV3-1 (or the pseudogene TRBV3-2) to TRBJ2-1, with no clear D. CDR1 LGHDT and CDR2 YNNKEL come from the germline V gene (reference sequence). CDR3 length equals 14 residues. V was trimmed by 1 base and J by 3 bases, leaving 7 bases between them. Written as DNA, the CDR3 is TGTGCCAGCAGCCAAGGCCACTTCTACAATGAGCAGTTCTTC. Translation: CASSQGHFYNEQFF.

This clone was observed a single time. V gene TRBV5-1 combines with J gene TRBJ2-3; 14 positions match TRBD2. V gave up 0 bases and J gave up 1 base; unmatched junction bases: 4. Germline V gives CDR1 SGHRS, CDR2 YFSETQ. This CDR3 comprises 18 residues. As DNA, the CDR3 is TGCGCCAGCAGCTTGGCGACTAGCGGGAGGGCCCGCACAGATACGCAGTATTTT. It translates to CASSLATSGRARTDTQYF.

This chain uses TRBV11-2 with TRBJ2-7, with D tentatively TRBD1 (6 bases). The CDR3 totals 17 residues. Trimming removed 5 bases at V and 3 bases at J, with 23 bases between. The V gene's germline CDR1 is SGHAT and CDR2 FQNNGV. The CDR3 sequence: CASSPLKQGSVDYEQYF. CDR3 coding DNA: TGTGCCAGCAGCCCGCTCAAACAGGGCTCGGTTGACTACGAGCAGTACTTC.

V is TRBV7-2 and J is TRBJ1-2; D perhaps matches TRBD1 (6 bases). The germline V gene encodes CDR1 SGHTA and CDR2 FQGNSA. The CDR3 is made up of 16 amino acids. V dropped 8 bases and J dropped 5 bases, with 24 bases sitting between them. DNA for the CDR3: TGTGCCAGCGATAAAAACTTAGGGGGGGCGAAATATGGCTACACCTTC. Translating gives CASDKNLGGAKYGYTF.

The chain employs TRBV28 and TRBJ2-3; TRBD2 might be the D (5 bases). The CDR3 length is 17 residues. Trimming shortened V by 4 bases and J by 6 bases, and 23 bases separated the two germline ends. CDR1 and CDR2 (germline): MDHEN, SYDVKM. The CDR3 DNA is TGTGCCAGCAGTTCCCCCCACTCGACCGGGGTCGGGGATACGCAGTATTTT. Its protein is CASSSPHSTGVGDTQYF. Combining the CDR3 with reference TRBV28 and TRBJ2-3 gives the whole variable domain DVKVTQSSRYLVKRTGEKVFLECVQDMDHENMFWYRQDPGLGLRLIYFSYDVKMKEKGDIPEGYSVSREKKERFSLILESASTNQTSMYLCASSSPHSTGVGDTQYFGPGTRLTVL.

The J gene is TRBJ1-2, the V gene TRBV6-5; D ambiguous. The CDR3 is made up of 12 amino acids. The V and J ends lost 2 bases and 3 bases respectively, with 4 bases between them. Germline V gene data show CDR1 as MNHEY and CDR2 as SVGAGI. CDR3 DNA: TGTGCCAGCAGTTACGGAGACTATGGCTACACCTTC. Translating gives CASSYGDYGYTF.

The chain's CDR3 is CASSSAGGRSKNIQYF. CDR3 sequence (DNA): TGTGCCAGCAGCTCAGCGGGGGGGCGGTCCAAAAACATTCAGTACTTC. The V and J genes are TRBV5-4 and TRBJ2-4, with 10 positions matching TRBD2. The CDR3 spans 16 residues. V shed 3 bases and J 2 bases; nucleotides not matched to a gene: 5. Germline V CDR1 and CDR2: SGHNT, YYREEE (reference sequence).

The J gene is TRBJ2-2, the V gene TRBV24-1; D is perhaps TRBD1 (6 bases). This CDR3 comprises 15 residues. Germline CDR1 and CDR2: KGHDR and SFDVKD. Trimming left V 10 bases short and J 6 bases short, with 20 bases between. The DNA for the CDR3 is TGTGCCACTTCAGCCTCAGGGGATGGGTCCGGGGAGCTGTTTTTT. It yields the protein CATSASGDGSGELFF.

The chain joins TRBV20-1 to TRBJ2-5; D gene ambiguous. This CDR3 spans 13 amino acids. Germline V gene lookup returns CDR1 DFQATT and CDR2 SNEGSKA (reference sequence). Trimming took 3 bases from V and 5 from J, leaving 13 bases between them. The CDR3 region has the DNA TGCAGTGCTAGTTGGAGCCGTGGGGAGACCCAGTACTTC. Translating gives CSASWSRGETQYF.

This chain joins TRBV15 and TRBJ2-1; 9 nucleotides agree with TRBD2. CDR1 is LNHNV, CDR2 YYDKDF, per germline (reference sequence). This CDR3 comprises 15 residues. V dropped 0 bases and J dropped 8; count of bases not matched to a gene: 5. The CDR3 here is CATSRETSGPYEQFF. Written as DNA, the CDR3 is TGTGCCACCAGCAGAGAGACTAGCGGCCCGTATGAGCAGTTCTTC.

The rearrangement joins TRBV30 to TRBJ1-1; TRBD1 might be the D (5 bases). The CDR3 totals 16 residues. The germline CDR1 and CDR2 sequences are GTSNPN and SVGIG (reference sequence). V was cut by 4 bases and J by 1 base, with 19 bases left in between. CDR3 loop: CAWTNRGVIPNTEAFF. The CDR3, as DNA: TGTGCCTGGACCAACCGGGGGGTCATACCGAACACTGAAGCTTTCTTT.

V usage is TRBV11-2 and J usage is TRBJ1-2; D is possibly TRBD1 (5 bases). Trimming left V 8 bases short and J 3 bases short, with 13 bases between. Germline V gene sequence: CDR1 SGHAT, CDR2 FQNNGV. The CDR3 sequence is 13 residues long. The CDR3 coding sequence is TGTGCCAGCGGCCCGCGGGGGGACTATGGCTACACCTTC. This gives the protein CASGPRGDYGYTF.

The sample holds a few counts of this clone. The chain links TRBV27 to TRBJ2-1, with TRBD2 matching over 11 bases. This CDR3 comprises 17 residues. Germline lookup yields CDR1 MNHEY and CDR2 SMNVEV (reference sequence). V was clipped by 3 bases and J by 1 base; unmatched bases: 5. The CDR3 region is CASSFVLAGESYNEQFF. Written as DNA, the CDR3 is TGTGCCAGCAGTTTTGTACTAGCGGGAGAGTCCTACAATGAGCAGTTCTTC.

V is TRBV7-2 and J is TRBJ2-5, with 7 nucleotides matching TRBD1. This CDR3 contains 15 residues. CDR1 and CDR2 (germline): SGHTA, FQGNSA. Trimming at V came to 5 bases and at J to 5 bases, leaving 11 bases not matched to a gene. Written as DNA, the CDR3 is TGTGCCAGCAGCCCCCTAGGACAGGTCTATGAGACCCAGTACTTC. Amino acid sequence: CASSPLGQVYETQYF. Full variable domain (missing parts from reference TRBV7-2 and TRBJ2-5): GAGVSQSPSNKVTEKGKDVELRCDPISGHTALYWYRQSLGQGLEFLIYFQGNSAPDKSGLPSDRFSAERTGGSVSTLTIQRTQQEDSAVYLCASSPLGQVYETQYFGPGTRLLVL.

This rearrangement joins TRBV5-1 to TRBJ2-3; no definite D call. Trimming took off 0 bases at V and 1 base at J, with 12 bases between the two ends. The CDR3 extends over 16 amino acids. In germline, CDR1 is SGHRS, CDR2 YFSETQ. The CDR3 DNA follows: TGCGCCAGCAGCTTGGCCGATCTAGAGGGCACAGATACGCAGTATTTT. Translated: CASSLADLEGTDTQYF. Drawing the rest from reference TRBV5-1 and TRBJ2-3, the complete variable domain is KAGVTQTPRYLIKTRGQQVTLSCSPISGHRSVSWYQQTPGQGLQFLFEYFSETQRNKGNFPGRFSGRQFSNSRSEMNVSTLELGDSALYLCASSLADLEGTDTQYFGPGTRLTVL.

The V gene is TRBV5-4, the J gene TRBJ2-1, with 11 bases identical to TRBD2. The length of the CDR3 is 18 residues. Trimming cost V 2 bases and J 0 bases; bases outside gene matches: 7. The germline V gene encodes CDR1 SGHNT and CDR2 YYREEE (reference sequence). The CDR3, as DNA: TGTGCCAGCAGCTTCGGCCTAGCGGGAGGCCGCTCCTACAATGAGCAGTTCTTC. It translates to CASSFGLAGGRSYNEQFF.

The rearrangement joins TRBV7-2 to TRBJ2-2, with 13 positions matching TRBD2. The trim removed 3 bases at V and 7 bases at J, leaving 8 bases unmatched. CDR1 and CDR2 (germline): SGHTA, FQGNSA. This CDR3 has 17 amino acids. The CDR3 region has the DNA TGTGCCAGCAGCTTTAGTGTCGGACTAGCGGGGGACGGGGAGCTGTTTTTT. It translates to CASSFSVGLAGDGELFF.

V usage is TRBV2 and J usage is TRBJ1-2; tentatively, D is TRBD1 (5 bases). Trimming shortened V by 6 bases and J by 0 bases, and 5 bases separated the two germline ends. This CDR3 has 12 amino acids. Per the germline V gene, CDR1 is SNHLY and CDR2 is FYNNEI. CDR3 amino acids: CASRGANYGYTF. The DNA of the CDR3 is TGTGCCAGCAGAGGGGCTAACTATGGCTACACCTTC.

V and J are TRBV5-6 and TRBJ2-5; D not resolved. Between the trimmed V and J ends, which lost 4 bases and 5 bases, there was a span of 9 bases. The germline CDR1 and CDR2 sequences are SGHDT and YYEEEE. The CDR3 runs 12 residues. The CDR3: CASSPSSETQYF. Here the CDR3 DNA reads TGTGCCAGCAGCCCATCGAGCGAGACCCAGTACTTC.

The chain combines TRBV7-9 with TRBJ2-5; tentatively, D is TRBD2 (6 bases). CDR3 length: 14 residues. Germline V CDR1 and CDR2: SEHNR, FQNEAQ (reference sequence). V was trimmed by 5 bases and J by 5 bases, leaving 15 bases between them. In nucleotides, the CDR3 is TGTGCCAGCAGCCTCCGGAGGGGCGCGGAGACCCAGTACTTC. Protein product: CASSLRRGAETQYF.

The chain is built from TRBV7-8 and TRBJ2-1; 7 nucleotides match TRBD1. Germline V lookup: CDR1 SGHVS, CDR2 FQNEAQ. This CDR3 region has 15 residues. The trim removed 5 bases at V and 2 bases at J, leaving 6 bases unmatched. CDR3 region: CASSLRGGAYNEQFF. The CDR3 DNA reads TGTGCCAGCAGCCTACGAGGGGGCGCCTACAATGAGCAGTTCTTC. Complete variable domain (other parts from reference TRBV7-8 and TRBJ2-1): GAGVSQSPRYKVAKRGQDVALRCDPISGHVSLFWYQQALGQGPEFLTYFQNEAQLDKSGLPSDRFFAERPEGSVSTLKIQRTQQEDSAVYLCASSLRGGAYNEQFFGPGTRLTVL.

The chain recombines TRBV11-1 with TRBJ2-1; D may be TRBD1 (6 bases). CDR3 length: 15 residues. Trimming shortened V by 10 bases and J by 2 bases, and 18 bases separated the two germline ends. Germline assignment: CDR1 SGHAT and CDR2 FQDESV (reference sequence). As DNA, the CDR3 is TGTGCCACGAGCTGGGGGCAGGCCGCCTACAATGAGCAGTTCTTC. It yields the protein CATSWGQAAYNEQFF.